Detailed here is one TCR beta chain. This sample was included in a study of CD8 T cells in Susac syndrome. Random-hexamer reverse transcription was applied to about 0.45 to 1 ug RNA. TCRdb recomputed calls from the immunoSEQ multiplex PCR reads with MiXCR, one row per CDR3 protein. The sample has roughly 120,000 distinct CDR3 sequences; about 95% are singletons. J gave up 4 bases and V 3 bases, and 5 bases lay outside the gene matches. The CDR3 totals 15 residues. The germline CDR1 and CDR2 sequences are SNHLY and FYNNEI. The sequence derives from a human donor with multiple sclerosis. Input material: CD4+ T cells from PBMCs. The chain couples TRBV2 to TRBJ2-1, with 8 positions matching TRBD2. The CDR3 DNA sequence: TGTGCCAGCAGTGATAGCGGGGCCTCGTACAATGAGCAGTTCTTC. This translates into CASSDSGASYNEQFF.